Listed here are 30 T cell receptor beta chains from one sample, sequenced in a study of immune cell composition in non-small cell lung cancer. Assay used: immunoSEQ multiplex PCR; TCRdb lists only in-frame clones, some missing. This sample has 15,000 or so clones; just over 75% occur once, and the top ten carry about 10%. Normal lung sampling was at least 3 cm from the tumour, as distant as possible. The same specimen was also included in a second study, on CD4 T cells in lung cancer.

Sequencing input: non-adjacent lung tissue. The receptors were sampled from a human donor with non-small cell lung cancer.

This rearrangement joins TRBV11-1 to TRBJ2-2; D ambiguous. The CDR3 has 17 residues. Per germline, CDR1 SGHAT and CDR2 FQDESV (reference sequence). The germline V and J ends were trimmed by 8 bases and 4 bases, with 23 bases remaining between them. The CDR3 is CASSLGNRMESTGELFF. The DNA of the CDR3 is TGTGCCAGCTCTCTTGGTAATCGGATGGAGAGCACCGGGGAGCTGTTTTTT.

There are a few counts of this clone. V and J are TRBV6-5 and TRBJ1-5, with TRBD1 as a possible D gene (6 bases). Deletions cut 10 bases from V and 9 bases from J, with 16 bases between. Germline assignment: CDR1 MNHEY and CDR2 SVGAGI. This CDR3 has 12 residues. The CDR3 region is CATSIQGGPQHF. The CDR3 DNA sequence: TGTGCCACCTCAATACAGGGTGGGCCCCAGCATTTT.

Note on this clone: A much larger clonotype is one base distant, so this may be a read error. Other nucleotide sequences in the sample specify the same CDR3. The chain is built from TRBV18 and TRBJ1-2; 8 bases line up with TRBD1. Trimming cost V 3 bases and J 3 bases; bases outside gene matches: 3. CDR3 length equals 14 residues. Per germline, CDR1 KGHSH and CDR2 LQKENI. In DNA form, the CDR3 reads TGTGCCAGCTCACCGACGGGACAGGACTATGGCTACACCTTC. As protein: CASSPTGQDYGYTF.

The chain employs TRBV28 and TRBJ2-5; D assignment may be TRBD1 or TRBD2 (6 bases each). The CDR3 covers 14 residues. Germline V gene sequence: CDR1 MDHEN, CDR2 SYDVKM. Between the trimmed V and J ends, which lost 3 bases and 5 bases, there was a span of 13 bases. The DNA for the CDR3 is TGTGCCAGCAGTTTTCCCGGGGGCGTGGAGACCCAGTACTTC. It codes for CASSFPGGVETQYF.

This clone was detected a few times. The chain combines TRBV2 with TRBJ2-3, with D possibly TRBD1 on 6 matching bases. CDR3 length: 15 amino acids. Germline V gives CDR1 SNHLY, CDR2 FYNNEI. Trimming removed 6 bases at V and 2 bases at J, with 15 bases between. This CDR3 reads CASRPRWDTTDTQYF. CDR3 nucleotides: TGTGCCAGCAGGCCCCGCTGGGACACCACAGATACGCAGTATTTT.

The rearrangement links TRBV7-3 to TRBJ1-5; D may be TRBD1 (6 bases). Trimming stripped 5 bases from V and 9 bases from J, with 14 bases between. This CDR3 contains 13 residues. CDR1 is SGHTA and CDR2 is FQGTGA in the germline V gene. CDR3: CASSAYRDGPQHF. The CDR3 region has the DNA TGTGCCAGCAGCGCGTACAGGGATGGGCCCCAGCATTTT.

The chain couples TRBV5-6 to TRBJ2-3; 12 bases map to TRBD2. The V gene's germline CDR1 is SGHDT and CDR2 YYEEEE. The CDR3 contains 16 residues. After removal of 0 bases from V and 1 base from J, the junction contained 0 bases not matched to a gene. CDR3: CASSLASGGGTDTQYF. The CDR3 nucleotides read TGTGCCAGCAGCTTGGCTAGCGGGGGGGGCACAGATACGCAGTATTTT.

This chain joins TRBV10-3 and TRBJ2-3; the D call may be TRBD1 or TRBD2 (5 bases each). Between the trimmed V and J ends, which lost 3 bases and 0 bases, there was a span of 10 bases. The germline V gene encodes CDR1 ENHRY and CDR2 SYGVKD. There are 15 residues in the CDR3. The CDR3 sequence is CAISDPGRSTDTQYF. DNA for the CDR3: TGTGCCATCAGTGACCCGGGACGGAGCACAGATACGCAGTATTTT.

The chain couples TRBV20-1 to TRBJ2-7, with D unresolved. V was clipped by 1 base and J by 2 bases, with 3 bases between them. The germline V gene encodes CDR1 DFQATT and CDR2 SNEGSKA (reference sequence). This CDR3 comprises 11 residues. The CDR3 protein is CSARGTYEQYF. In DNA, the CDR3 is TGCAGTGCTAGAGGGACCTACGAGCAGTACTTC.

V gene TRBV5-4 combines with J gene TRBJ1-1; D unclear. V lost 0 bases and J lost 8, with 11 bases in between. This CDR3 has 13 residues. The germline V gene has CDR1 SGHNT and CDR2 YYREEE (reference sequence). The CDR3 region is CASSLATGLEAFF. The CDR3 DNA follows: TGTGCCAGCAGCTTGGCCACGGGATTAGAAGCTTTCTTT.

This clone was detected once. V and J are TRBV7-9 and TRBJ1-1; D not certain. The germline V gene encodes CDR1 SEHNR and CDR2 FQNEAQ (reference sequence). With 2 bases removed from V and 5 bases from J, the gap between germline ends came to 3 bases. CDR3 length equals 11 residues. The CDR3 DNA follows: TGTGCCAGCAGCTTAATTACTGAAGCTTTCTTT. It codes for CASSLITEAFF.

This sequence joins TRBV6-5 and TRBJ1-1, with D uncertain. Trimming cost V 2 bases and J 1 base, with 8 bases left between them. CDR1 and CDR2 (germline): MNHEY, SVGAGI. The CDR3 covers 14 residues. The CDR3 protein is CASSYAPWNTEAFF. The CDR3 nucleotides read TGTGCCAGCAGTTACGCCCCCTGGAACACTGAAGCTTTCTTT.

This clone has only one observation. The chain is built from TRBV2 and TRBJ2-5, with 15 positions matching TRBD2. CDR1 and CDR2 (germline): SNHLY, FYNNEI. The CDR3 sequence is 15 residues long. Trimming removed 4 bases from V and 6 bases from J; junction bases left unmatched: 3. The CDR3 loop reads CASSGGLAGGQTQYF. In DNA, the CDR3 is TGTGCCAGCAGTGGCGGACTAGCGGGGGGGCAGACCCAGTACTTC.

The V call is TRBV27, the J call TRBJ1-6; D call uncertain. Germline V gene data show CDR1 as MNHEY and CDR2 as SMNVEV (reference sequence). Trimming pared 8 bases from V and 6 bases from J, leaving 14 bases between. The CDR3 has 14 amino acids. CDR3 coding DNA: TGTGCCAGCCGTAATTTACACTTTAATTCACCCCTCCACTTT. It specifies CASRNLHFNSPLHF.

This clone was observed once. The chain links TRBV2 to TRBJ2-1, with 13 bases aligning to TRBD2. With V trimmed by 5 bases and J by 7 bases, 5 bases remained unmatched. Germline-derived CDR1 and CDR2 are SNHLY and FYNNEI. The CDR3 sequence is 15 residues long. The chain's CDR3 is CASSQTSGGWNEQFF. DNA of the CDR3: TGTGCCAGCAGTCAGACTAGCGGGGGGTGGAATGAGCAGTTCTTC. The full variable domain, its missing parts supplied by reference TRBV2 and TRBJ2-1, is EPEVTQTPSHQVTQMGQEVILRCVPISNHLYFYWYRQILGQKVEFLVSFYNNEISEKSEIFDDQFSVERPDGSNFTLKIRSTKLEDSAMYFCASSQTSGGWNEQFFGPGTRLTVL.

This sequence joins TRBV5-1 and TRBJ2-1, with D perhaps matching TRBD1 (6 bases). The V end was cut by 4 bases, the J end by 7 bases, with 18 bases between. The CDR3 has 15 amino acids. The germline CDR1 and CDR2 sequences are SGHRS and YFSETQ. The CDR3: CASSGMTGSVNEQFF. DNA for the CDR3: TGCGCCAGCAGCGGAATGACAGGATCTGTAAATGAGCAGTTCTTC.

The CDR3 sequence is CASSFGTSGSETQYF. The CDR3 region has the DNA TGTGCCAGTAGTTTCGGGACTAGCGGTAGCGAGACCCAGTACTTC. This chain connects TRBV19 to TRBJ2-5; 11 nucleotides agree with TRBD2. The CDR3 extends over 15 amino acids. Germline CDR1 and CDR2: LNHDA and SQIVND (reference sequence). V lost 5 bases to trimming and J lost 5 bases; unmatched junction nucleotides: 7.

This chain joins TRBV6-1 and TRBJ1-2, with no clear D. The germline V gene has CDR1 MNHNS and CDR2 SASEGT. V lost 10 bases and J lost 0, with 9 bases in between. CDR3 length: 12 residues. CDR3 DNA: TGTGCCATCGACGGAGCTAACTATGGCTACACCTTC. This codes for CAIDGANYGYTF.

The chain carries TRBV7-7 and TRBJ2-1; D is possibly TRBD1 or TRBD2 (5 bases each). The CDR3 consists of 14 residues. Germline V gives CDR1 SSHAT, CDR2 FNYEAQ (reference sequence). CDR3 bases: TGTTCGAGGGGTGTAATTAGCGCCTACAATGAGCAGTTCTTC. This encodes CSRGVISAYNEQFF.

The chain has TRBV7-2 and TRBJ2-5; 8 nucleotides line up with TRBD2. Germline CDR1 reads SGHTA; CDR2 reads FQGNSA. V lost 5 bases and J lost 3; bases outside the gene matches: 17. The CDR3 has 18 amino acids. Here the CDR3 DNA reads TGTGCCAGCAGCCTCTCCGCTAGCGGGTGGGGATCAAAAGAGACCCAGTACTTC. Amino acid sequence: CASSLSASGWGSKETQYF.

The V gene is TRBV6-5, the J gene TRBJ1-1, with D hard to call. The germline gives CDR1 MNHEY, CDR2 SVGAGI. Trimming cost V 7 bases and J 10 bases, with 19 bases left between them. CDR3 size: 13 residues. DNA for the CDR3: TGTGCCAGCACCCGAGAAGGTGCTGGGTCAGCTTTCTTT. Translation: CASTREGAGSAFF.

The chain is built from TRBV15 and TRBJ2-7; tentatively, D is TRBD2 (5 bases). V was clipped by 0 bases and J by 2 bases, with 11 bases between them. This CDR3 has 15 residues. Germline V CDR1 and CDR2: LNHNV, YYDKDF (reference sequence). The CDR3 DNA follows: TGTGCCACCAGCAGAGATCTGGGAGAAACCTACGAGCAGTACTTC. Its protein product is CATSRDLGETYEQYF.

The rearrangement links TRBV7-6 to TRBJ2-2; weak D call: TRBD2 (5 bases). The CDR3 is 14 amino acids. From germline, CDR1 is SGHVS and CDR2 FNYEAQ. Trimming cost V 3 bases and J 5 bases, with 10 bases left between them. CDR3 coding DNA: TGTGCCAGCAGCTTTGGTGGGAGTACCGGGGAGCTGTTTTTT. Its translation: CASSFGGSTGELFF.

The CDR3 coding sequence is TGTGCCAGCAGCTCTCTGGGTAGCGGGGGCGGAGAGACCCAGTACTTC. Translation gives CASSSLGSGGGETQYF. This rearrangement joins TRBV5-4 to TRBJ2-5; TRBD2 matches 9 bases. V shed 3 bases and J 4 bases; nucleotides not matched to a gene: 10. The CDR3 loop spans 16 amino acids. Germline CDR1 is SGHNT and CDR2 is YYREEE (reference sequence).

This chain connects TRBV20-1 to TRBJ2-7; D not certain. V lost 6 bases and J 3 bases, leaving 6 bases between the germline ends. CDR1 and CDR2 (germline): DFQATT, SNEGSKA (reference sequence). The CDR3 runs 10 residues. The CDR3 region is CSAPLYEQYF. The DNA of the CDR3 is TGCAGTGCCCCGCTCTACGAGCAGTACTTC.

V and J are TRBV11-3 and TRBJ2-5, with D unclear. Germline CDR1 SGHNT, CDR2 YENEEA. This CDR3 has 13 residues. V shed 4 bases and J shed 2 bases, with 8 bases lying between them. In DNA form, the CDR3 reads TGTGCCAGCAGCTCCCCAGAACAAGAGACCCAGTACTTC. The encoded protein is CASSSPEQETQYF.

The chain has TRBV7-3 and TRBJ2-5; TRBD2 is a possible D gene (6 bases). Trimming pared 7 bases from V and 3 bases from J, leaving 15 bases between. The germline CDR1 and CDR2 sequences are SGHTA and FQGTGA. The CDR3 is 14 amino acids. The CDR3 protein is CASIRITGEETQYF. CDR3 nucleotide sequence: TGTGCCAGCATCCGGATCACGGGGGAAGAGACCCAGTACTTC.

The gene calls are TRBV6-5 and TRBJ2-7; D tentatively reads TRBD1 or TRBD2 (5 bases each). CDR3 length: 15 residues. CDR1 and CDR2 (germline): MNHEY, SVGAGI. Between the trimmed V and J ends, which lost 5 bases and 3 bases, there was a span of 17 bases. The CDR3 DNA is TGTGCCAGCAGTCCCCGCAGTGAGGGGAGCTACGAGCAGTACTTC. Translating it yields CASSPRSEGSYEQYF.

This clone came up once. The V and J genes are TRBV11-2 and TRBJ2-5; D gene ambiguous. CDR1 SGHAT and CDR2 FQNNGV come from the germline V gene. CDR3 length equals 13 residues. Trimming cost V 4 bases and J 2 bases, with 8 bases left between them. CDR3 in amino acids: CASSSGRQETQYF. CDR3 sequence (DNA): TGTGCCAGCAGCTCCGGACGACAAGAGACCCAGTACTTC.

The rearrangement joins TRBV7-2 to TRBJ2-3; D remains unclear. Germline V gene sequence: CDR1 SGHTA, CDR2 FQGNSA. V was shortened by 5 bases and J by 1 base, with 13 bases between the two germline ends. The CDR3 loop spans 15 amino acids. The CDR3 region is CASSLTGHGTDTQYF. The CDR3 nucleotides read TGTGCCAGCAGCCTAACGGGTCACGGCACAGATACGCAGTATTTT.